The 2 T cell receptor beta chains in this list originate from one sample, sequenced in a study of cytomegalovirus exposure and HLA in healthy donors. The PCR ran on 60 Vbeta and 13 Jbeta primers. Clones were sequenced by immunoSEQ multiplex PCR, and TCRdb holds only the in-frame ones, with some missing. This table has some 160,000 clones, 60% to 80% appearing once. Sequenced sample: PBMCs. The receptors derive from a man aged 55 to 70 in good health and CMV-seronegative.

This clone was seen once. This sequence joins TRBV5-1 and TRBJ2-5; TRBD1 agrees at 7 bases. With the DNA end fitting TRBJ2-7 better, the J assignment may be wrong. The CDR3 runs to 14 residues. Germline V CDR1 and CDR2: SGHRS, YFSETQ. The chain's CDR3 is CASSFGQDRYEQYF. As DNA, the CDR3 is TGCGCCAGCAGCTTCGGACAGGATCGGTACGAGCAGTACTTC.

This chain connects TRBV10-1 to TRBJ1-1, with 10 nucleotides matching TRBD1. J was trimmed by 5 bases and V by 3 bases; bases with no gene match: 3. This CDR3 is 14 amino acids long. Germline V gene lookup returns CDR1 WNHNN and CDR2 SYGVQD (reference sequence). This CDR3 reads CASSDRTGGTEAFF. The DNA for the CDR3 is TGCGCCAGCAGTGATCGGACAGGGGGAACTGAAGCTTTCTTT.